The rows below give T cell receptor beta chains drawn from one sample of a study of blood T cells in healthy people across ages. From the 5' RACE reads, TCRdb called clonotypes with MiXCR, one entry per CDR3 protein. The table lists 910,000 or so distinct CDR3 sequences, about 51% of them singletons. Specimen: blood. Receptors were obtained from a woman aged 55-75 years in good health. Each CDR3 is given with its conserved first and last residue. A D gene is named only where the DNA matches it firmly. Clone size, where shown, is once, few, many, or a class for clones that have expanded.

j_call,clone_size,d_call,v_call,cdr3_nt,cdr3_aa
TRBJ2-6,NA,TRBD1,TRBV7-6,TGTGCCAGCAGCTTAGAACAGGGGCTAAGCTCTGGGGCCAACGTCCTGACTTTC,CASSLEQGLSSGANVLTF
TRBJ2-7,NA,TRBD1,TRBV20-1,TGCAGTGCTAGAGGACAGGGGGACAATGAGCAGTACTTC,CSARGQGDNEQYF
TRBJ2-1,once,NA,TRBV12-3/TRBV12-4,TGTGCCAGCAGCCGGGATGACTACAATGAGCAGTTCTTC,CASSRDDYNEQFF
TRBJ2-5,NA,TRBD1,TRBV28,TGTGCCAGCAGTTTAGGCAGAGGGACAGGGGAGGGGGAGACCCAGTACTTC,CASSLGRGTGEGETQYF
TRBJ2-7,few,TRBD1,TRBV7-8,TGTGCCAGCAGCTACCCTCCGGGACAGGGGGACGAGCAGTACTTC,CASSYPPGQGDEQYF
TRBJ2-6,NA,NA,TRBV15,TGTGCCACCAGCTTGAGAGTACTCTCTGGGGCCAACGTCCTGACTTTC,CATSLRVLSGANVLTF
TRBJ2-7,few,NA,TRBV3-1,TGTGCCAGCAGCCACCTTAGGGGTCCAACGAACTACGAGCAGTACTTC,CASSHLRGPTNYEQYF
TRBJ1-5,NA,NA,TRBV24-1,TGTGCCACCAGTGATCCAGGGGGCAATCAGCCCCAGCATTTT,CATSDPGGNQPQHF
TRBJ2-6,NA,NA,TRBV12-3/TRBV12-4,TGTGCCAGCAGTTGGGACGGGGCCAACGTCCTGACTTTC,CASSWDGANVLTF
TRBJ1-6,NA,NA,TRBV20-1,TGCAGCCAGTCTCTTAGTATTTCACCCCTCCACTTT,CSQSLSISPLHF
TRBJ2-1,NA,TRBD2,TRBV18,TGTGCCAGCTCACCCGACCTTAGCGGGAGTTTTTATGAGCAGTTCTTC,CASSPDLSGSFYEQFF
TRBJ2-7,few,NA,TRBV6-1,TGTGCCAGCAGTGGGACTCCCGGGTCTAATAGTAGAGGTCAACTCTACGAGCAGTACTTC,CASSGTPGSNSRGQLYEQYF
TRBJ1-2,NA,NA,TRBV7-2,TGTGCCAGCAGCTTAGCCGGCACCGGTTTGGGCGGCTACACCTTC,CASSLAGTGLGGYTF
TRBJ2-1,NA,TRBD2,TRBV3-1,TGTGCCAGCAGCTCAGGACTAGCGGGATACCAGTTCTTC,CASSSGLAGYQFF
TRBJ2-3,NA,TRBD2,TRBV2,TGTGCCAGCAGTTACCGGGACTACCGCACAGATACGCAGTATTTT,CASSYRDYRTDTQYF
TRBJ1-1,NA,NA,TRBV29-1,TGCAGCGTCAACCGGGGAATGTCTGAATCTTTCTTT,CSVNRGMSESFF
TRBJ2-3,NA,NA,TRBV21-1,TGTGCCAGCAGCCCCGACAGGGATTTCACAGATACGCAGTATTTT,CASSPDRDFTDTQYF